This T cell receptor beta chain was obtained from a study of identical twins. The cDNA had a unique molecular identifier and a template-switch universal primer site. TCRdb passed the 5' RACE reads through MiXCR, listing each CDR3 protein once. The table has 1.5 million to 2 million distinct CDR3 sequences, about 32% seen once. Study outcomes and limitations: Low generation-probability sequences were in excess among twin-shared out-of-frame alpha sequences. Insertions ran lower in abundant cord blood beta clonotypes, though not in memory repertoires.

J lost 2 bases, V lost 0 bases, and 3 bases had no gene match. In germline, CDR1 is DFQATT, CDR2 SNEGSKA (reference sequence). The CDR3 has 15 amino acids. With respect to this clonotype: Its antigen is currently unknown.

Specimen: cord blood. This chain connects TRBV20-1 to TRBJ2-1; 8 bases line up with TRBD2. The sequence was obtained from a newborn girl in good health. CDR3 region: CSARDAAGAYNEQFF. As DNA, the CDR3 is TGCAGTGCTAGAGATGCAGCGGGAGCCTACAATGAGCAGTTCTTC.